The 23 T cell receptor beta chains reported below all come from one sample, sequenced in a study of T-cell memory formation after mild COVID-19. Each CDR3 protein gets one entry after TCRdb re-called the 5' RACE reads with MiXCR. The sample shows over 250,000 distinct CDR3 sequences, about 15% of them seen only once. The specimen was PBMCs or a T cell subset sorted from them (not recorded which). These receptors were collected from a man younger than 30 who had mild COVID-19 (a few samples of this study predate the infection). Cell type and time point are not known.

This clonotype was picked up a small number of times. The V and J genes are TRBV29-1 and TRBJ2-7; D remains ambiguous. Trimming took 4 bases from V and 0 from J, leaving 10 bases between them. This CDR3 has 13 residues. The germline CDR1 and CDR2 sequences are SQVTM and ANQGSEA. CDR3 nucleotide sequence: TGCAGCGTTGGCCTGGGTAGCTCCTACGAGCAGTACTTC. Residues: CSVGLGSSYEQYF.

This clonotype has a handful of counts. V usage is TRBV9 and J usage is TRBJ2-7, with TRBD1 matching over 12 bases. This CDR3 region has 17 residues. Losses at the gene ends were 3 bases for V and 3 bases for J; bases not matched to a gene: 10. Per the germline V gene, CDR1 is SGDLS and CDR2 is YYNGEE. CDR3 amino acids: CASSANWGQGALYEQYF. CDR3 sequence (DNA): TGTGCCAGCAGCGCCAATTGGGGACAGGGGGCTCTCTACGAGCAGTACTTC.

This clonotype was observed a few times. The chain couples TRBV5-1 to TRBJ1-1; no definite D call. Germline lookup yields CDR1 SGHRS and CDR2 YFSETQ. The CDR3 runs 13 residues. V was shortened by 4 bases and J by 4 bases, with 11 bases between the two germline ends. The chain's CDR3 is CASSQGEGTEAFF. The CDR3 DNA reads as TGCGCCAGCAGCCAAGGAGAGGGCACTGAAGCTTTCTTT. Full variable domain (outside the CDR3, taken from reference TRBV5-1 and TRBJ1-1): KAGVTQTPRYLIKTRGQQVTLSCSPISGHRSVSWYQQTPGQGLQFLFEYFSETQRNKGNFPGRFSGRQFSNSRSEMNVSTLELGDSALYLCASSQGEGTEAFFGQGTRLTVV.

This chain joins TRBV20-1 and TRBJ2-7; D gene uncertain. The CDR3 consists of 13 residues. In germline, CDR1 is DFQATT, CDR2 SNEGSKA (reference sequence). V dropped 0 bases and J dropped 3 bases, with 9 bases sitting between them. The CDR3, as DNA: TGCAGTGCTAGAGATTTGGGAAGCTACGAGCAGTACGTC. It specifies CSARDLGSYEQYV.

This clonotype came up a few times. V usage is TRBV5-1 and J usage is TRBJ2-2, with a tentative D call TRBD1 (6 bases). Trimming stripped 3 bases from V and 2 bases from J, with 11 bases between. CDR1 and CDR2 (germline): SGHRS, YFSETQ. CDR3 length equals 15 residues. CDR3 nucleotides: TGCGCCAGCAGCTCACCGGGACAAAACACCGGGGAGCTGTTTTTT. Its protein product is CASSSPGQNTGELFF.

This chain links TRBV7-9 with TRBJ1-3; no firm D call. The CDR3 runs 13 residues. Trimming pared 11 bases from V and 0 bases from J, leaving 11 bases between. The germline V gene encodes CDR1 SEHNR and CDR2 FQNEAQ (reference sequence). The DNA for the CDR3 is TGTGCCGGTACCCACAGCTCTGGAAACACCATATATTTT. It specifies CAGTHSSGNTIYF.

The chain links TRBV20-1 to TRBJ1-5; 7 bases match TRBD1. Germline V gives CDR1 DFQATT, CDR2 SNEGSKA (reference sequence). This CDR3 is built from 16 residues. Trimming took 6 bases from V and 0 from J; bases not matched to a gene: 11. The CDR3 coding sequence is TGCAGTGCGCTTAGACAGGGTCTGAATAGCAATCAGCCCCAGCATTTT. Encoded protein: CSALRQGLNSNQPQHF.

This chain uses TRBV6-6 with TRBJ2-1; 12 bases line up with TRBD2. The V gene end was trimmed by 7 bases and the J gene end by 4 bases; junction bases not matched to a gene: 5. This CDR3 has 15 amino acids. CDR1 is MNHNY and CDR2 is SVGAGI in the germline V gene (reference sequence). CDR3 coding DNA: TGTGCCAGCACCATAGGACTAGCGGGATACAATGAGCAGTTCTTC. It codes for CASTIGLAGYNEQFF.

The chain combines TRBV28 with TRBJ2-2; D unresolved. Germline assignment: CDR1 MDHEN and CDR2 SYDVKM. Trimming took off 8 bases at V and 6 bases at J, with 10 bases between the two ends. CDR3 size: 12 residues. The CDR3 DNA is TGTGCCAGCGGAAAAGGGTCCGGGGAGCTGTTTTTT. It specifies CASGKGSGELFF.

The gene calls are TRBV7-9 and TRBJ1-2; D not resolved. V was clipped by 1 base and J by 4 bases, with 7 bases between them. CDR1 SEHNR and CDR2 FQNEAQ come from the germline V gene (reference sequence). There are 13 residues in the CDR3. The CDR3 sequence: CASSLEDSYGYTF. CDR3 coding DNA: TGTGCCAGCAGCTTAGAGGATAGCTATGGCTACACCTTC.

This clonotype appeared many times. This chain connects TRBV5-6 to TRBJ2-2; 7 nucleotides agree with TRBD1. CDR3 size: 15 residues. CDR1 and CDR2 from the germline V gene are SGHDT and YYEEEE. With 0 bases clipped from V and 4 bases from J, the junction kept 3 bases outside the gene matches. The CDR3 reads CASSLEGAVTGELFF. The CDR3 DNA is TGTGCCAGCAGCTTGGAGGGGGCAGTCACCGGGGAGCTGTTTTTT.

This clonotype has more than one count but fewer than ten. The rearrangement joins TRBV3-1 to TRBJ2-7, with D unresolved. CDR1 and CDR2 (germline): LGHDT, YNNKEL (reference sequence). V lost 4 bases to trimming and J lost 6 bases, with 10 bases between them. This CDR3 region has 12 residues. The CDR3 bases are TGTGCCAGCAGCCGCTCCGGTGGCGAGCAGTACTTC. Its translation is CASSRSGGEQYF.

The chain combines TRBV5-5 with TRBJ2-1, with D perhaps given as TRBD1 or TRBD2 (5 bases each). Germline CDR1 is SGHKS and CDR2 is YYEKEE (reference sequence). The V and J ends lost 7 bases and 5 bases respectively, with 16 bases between them. This CDR3 comprises 14 residues. The CDR3 DNA is TGTGCCAGCTTACAATGGGACGGGAACAATGAGCAGTTCTTC. This sequence encodes CASLQWDGNNEQFF. The complete variable domain, with remaining parts taken from reference TRBV5-5 and TRBJ2-1, reads DAGVTQSPTHLIKTRGQQVTLRCSPISGHKSVSWYQQVLGQGPQFIFQYYEKEERGRGNFPDRFSARQFPNYSSELNVNALLLGDSALYLCASLQWDGNNEQFFGPGTRLTVL.

This clonotype was counted a few times. The rearrangement uses TRBV7-2 and TRBJ2-1; D may be TRBD1 (7 bases). CDR3 size: 13 residues. Deletions cut 5 bases from V and 12 bases from J, with 17 bases between. Germline CDR1 reads SGHTA; CDR2 reads FQGNSA. The CDR3 DNA follows: TGTGCCAGCAGCCCGCCAGGGGGGACGGGGCAGTTCTTC. It translates to CASSPPGGTGQFF.

This clonotype turned up a few times. V and J are TRBV6-6 and TRBJ2-5; possibly TRBD2 for D (6 bases). The germline CDR1 and CDR2 sequences are MNHNY and SVGAGI (reference sequence). Trimming removed 1 base at V and 2 bases at J, with 14 bases between. The CDR3 has 16 residues. In DNA form, the CDR3 reads TGTGCCAGCAGTTACTTTCCGGGGGTTAGGCAAGAGACCCAGTACTTC. The encoded protein is CASSYFPGVRQETQYF.

The V call is TRBV10-3, the J call TRBJ2-7; 8 bases agree with TRBD2. This CDR3 contains 14 residues. Germline V gives CDR1 ENHRY, CDR2 SYGVKD. V was pared by 6 bases and J by 5 bases, with 9 bases of the junction left unmatched. The CDR3 protein is CAISPGRGGNEQYF. As DNA, the CDR3 is TGTGCCATCAGCCCCGGGAGGGGGGGCAACGAGCAGTACTTC.

The chain combines TRBV12-3 or TRBV12-4 with TRBJ1-2, with D possibly being TRBD1 (6 bases). The CDR3 totals 16 residues. Deletions cut 3 bases from V and 2 bases from J, with 16 bases between. DNA for the CDR3: TGTGCCAGCAGTTTCCCGGGCCGCGACAGGAACTATGGCTACACCTTC. This codes for CASSFPGRDRNYGYTF.

This clonotype has a handful of counts. The V gene is TRBV27, the J gene TRBJ2-1, with 12 bases that match TRBD2. Unmatched junction bases numbered 11, after V lost 6 bases and J lost 5 bases. CDR3 length equals 17 residues. Germline V gene sequence: CDR1 MNHEY, CDR2 SMNVEV (reference sequence). CDR3 sequence (DNA): TGTGCCAGCAGCAAACTAGCGGGGGGAAGCGGAAACAATGAGCAGTTCTTC. This encodes CASSKLAGGSGNNEQFF.

The chain recombines TRBV6-6 with TRBJ1-5, with no clear D. Germline CDR1 is MNHNY and CDR2 is SVGAGI (reference sequence). The V gene lost 6 bases and the J gene lost 1 base, with 13 bases spanning the gap. CDR3 length equals 15 residues. CDR3 in DNA: TGTGCCAGCAGCCTGGATGTTGGAAGCAATCAGCCCCAGCATTTT. It encodes CASSLDVGSNQPQHF.

This clonotype was counted a few times. The chain combines TRBV3-1 with TRBJ2-7; TRBD1 is a possible D gene (5 bases). CDR3 length equals 12 residues. Germline loops: CDR1 LGHDT, CDR2 YNNKEL (reference sequence). V was cut by 3 bases and J by 6 bases, with 9 bases left in between. CDR3 sequence: CASSHLRAEQYF. The CDR3 nucleotides read TGTGCCAGCAGCCACCTCAGGGCCGAGCAGTACTTC.

This clonotype was observed a handful of times. The CDR3 sequence: CASRGQGVEAFF. The CDR3 bases are TGTGCCAGCAGGGGACAGGGGGTGGAAGCTTTCTTT. The chain recombines TRBV27 with TRBJ1-1; the match to TRBD1 covers 11 bases. CDR1 MNHEY and CDR2 SMNVEV come from the germline V gene (reference sequence). Unmatched junction bases numbered 2, after V lost 6 bases and J lost 8 bases. The CDR3 totals 12 residues.

This clonotype was found many times. This sequence joins TRBV4-2 and TRBJ1-2; D unclear. The CDR3 consists of 12 residues. Trimming left V 1 base short and J 6 bases short, with 6 bases between. Germline V gene sequence: CDR1 LGHNA, CDR2 YNFKEQ. The chain's CDR3 is CASSQVGDGYTF. CDR3 sequence (DNA): TGTGCCAGCAGCCAAGTCGGGGATGGCTACACCTTC.

This clonotype was observed a few times. J is TRBJ1-1 and V is TRBV7-9; 8 bases agree with TRBD1. The germline CDR1 and CDR2 sequences are SEHNR and FQNEAQ (reference sequence). The junction had 6 bases not matched to a gene; V was cut back by 5 bases and J by 1 base. There are 15 residues in the CDR3. The CDR3 DNA reads TGTGCCAGCAGCCTCCGACAGGGGCCGAACACTGAAGCTTTCTTT. This translates into CASSLRQGPNTEAFF.